This T cell receptor beta chain was found in a study of blood T cells in healthy people across ages. Study results and limitations: Higher diversity and more naive CD4+ cells were features of long-lived donors, compared to aged donors. Roughly linearly, TCR beta diversity per million T cells fell as age increased.

CDR3 length: 15 amino acids. V gave up 4 bases and J gave up 2 bases; unmatched junction bases: 7. CDR1 DFQATT and CDR2 SNEGSKA come from the germline V gene (reference sequence). At least 5.5 micrograms of total RNA were extracted per sample. This clonotype was picked up a small number of times. What it recognizes is unknown. Next came a second PCR, run for about 6 to 12 cycles, which used a sample-barcoded 5' primer along with a J-beta primer mix. MiXCR, applied by TCRdb to the 5' RACE reads, yields one record per CDR3 protein. Seen here are about 640,000 distinct CDR3 sequences, approximately 40% observed once, and the top ten hold around 32%.

Sequencing used blood. The TCR comes from a man aged 80 or over in good health. This chain uses TRBV20-1 with TRBJ2-3; TRBD2 agrees at 9 bases. In DNA form, the CDR3 reads TGCAGTGCTACCGGGACTAGCTCCTACACAGATACGCAGTATTTT. This translates into CSATGTSSYTDTQYF.